This passage covers 9 T cell receptor beta chains from one sample sequenced in a study of radiotherapy plus CTLA-4 blockade in lung cancer. Assay used: immunoSEQ multiplex PCR; TCRdb lists only in-frame clones, some missing. This sample carries more than 90,000 clones, 85% to 90% of them seen once, and the ten largest clones take 4.9%. Here the sequenced sample was peripheral blood, taken from a patient treated with radiotherapy plus ipilimumab. The receptor set was obtained from a human donor with non-small cell lung cancer that progressed on radiotherapy plus ipilimumab.

V is TRBV7-9 and J is TRBJ2-2; 7 bases line up with TRBD2. V lost 1 base and J lost 4; bases outside the gene matches: 9. Germline-derived CDR1 and CDR2 are SEHNR and FQNEAQ (reference sequence). The CDR3 length is 17 residues. The CDR3 coding sequence is TGTGCCAGCAGCTTAGGCTTCGCTAGCGGATCCACCGGGGAGCTGTTTTTT. It encodes CASSLGFASGSTGELFF.

This clone has a single count. The chain links TRBV11-3 to TRBJ2-7; TRBD2 matches 9 bases. With V trimmed by 3 bases and J by 3 bases, 3 bases remained unmatched. The germline CDR1 and CDR2 sequences are SGHNT and YENEEA. CDR3 length: 14 amino acids. This chain's CDR3 is CASSFASGVYEQYF. The CDR3 nucleotides are TGTGCCAGCAGCTTCGCTAGCGGGGTCTACGAGCAGTACTTC.

V is TRBV5-4 and J is TRBJ2-2; D might be TRBD2 (6 bases). Germline V gene data show CDR1 as SGHNT and CDR2 as YYREEE (reference sequence). The CDR3 runs 12 residues. V lost 7 bases and J 4 bases, leaving 8 bases between the germline ends. In DNA form, the CDR3 reads TGTGCCAGCCAGGGAGGCACCGGGGAGCTGTTTTTT. This sequence encodes CASQGGTGELFF.

To note about this clone: A read error may account for a junction end that differs from germline. V usage is TRBV2 and J usage is TRBJ2-3; D is unresolved. This CDR3 is 15 amino acids long. CDR1 is SNHLY and CDR2 is FYNNEI in the germline V gene. As DNA, the CDR3 is TGTGCCAGCAGTAAAGCCCACTTGGGCACAGATACGCAGTATTTT. This codes for CASSKAHLGTDTQYF.

The V and J genes are TRBV5-4 and TRBJ1-4, with D uncertain. The CDR3 runs to 17 residues. V lost 0 bases to trimming and J lost 4 bases, with 16 bases between them. Germline values: CDR1 SGHNT, CDR2 YYREEE (reference sequence). Here the CDR3 DNA reads TGTGCCAGCAGCTTGGATGTAGGGCCGGTTCTTAATGAAAAACTGTTTTTT. It encodes CASSLDVGPVLNEKLFF.

The chain couples TRBV5-4 to TRBJ2-7, with D possibly matching TRBD2 (7 bases). Germline assignment: CDR1 SGHNT and CDR2 YYREEE (reference sequence). The CDR3 loop spans 15 amino acids. V was clipped by 3 bases and J by 3 bases, with 16 bases between them. CDR3 DNA sequence: TGTGCCAGCAGCTCCGCCAAGGGGGGGCACTACGAGCAGTACTTC. Amino acid sequence: CASSSAKGGHYEQYF.

Comments on this clone: Other DNA sequences in this specimen translate into the identical CDR3. The genes are TRBV29-1 and TRBJ1-1; D remains ambiguous. The CDR3 spans 12 residues. Germline CDR1 reads SQVTM; CDR2 reads ANQGSEA. Trimming took off 6 bases at V and 1 base at J, with 9 bases between the two ends. CDR3 sequence: CSVDRTNTEAFF. DNA of the CDR3: TGCAGCGTGGACCGGACGAACACTGAAGCTTTCTTT.

The rearrangement uses TRBV6-1 and TRBJ2-7; 10 bases are a match to TRBD2. Germline values: CDR1 MNHNS, CDR2 SASEGT. J was trimmed by 0 bases and V by 6 bases; bases with no gene match: 2. This CDR3 comprises 14 residues. CDR3 loop: CASRIAGGSYEQYF. The CDR3 nucleotides are TGTGCCAGCAGGATAGCGGGAGGCTCCTACGAGCAGTACTTC.

This chain connects TRBV18 to TRBJ1-4; D uncertain. The V gene lost 4 bases and the J gene lost 0 bases, with 6 bases spanning the gap. Germline CDR1 is KGHSH and CDR2 is LQKENI. This CDR3 has 14 residues. This chain's CDR3 is CASSQQTTNEKLFF. The CDR3 bases are TGTGCCAGCTCACAACAGACAACTAATGAAAAACTGTTTTTT.